This record concerns one TCR beta chain sequence. Its antigen is not known. This sample was taken from a study of vaccination effects on CD4 cells after COVID-19. Sequencing was performed with immunoSEQ multiplex PCR; in TCRdb, only in-frame clones are kept and a portion is missing. The table records some 31,000 clones, approximately 63% of them present only once. Study-wide results and caveats: Convalescent patients in the study were few, and early post-infection timepoints were absent.

Subsequent to a culture period of about ten days, CD4+ T cells were isolated. Negative nucleocapsid antibody tests before and after vaccination confirmed no previous SARS-CoV-2 infection. Half-medium exchanges with IL-2 medium took place on days 3 and 7. The CDR3 totals 15 residues. Trimming removed 3 bases from V and 9 bases from J; junction bases left unmatched: 8. Germline V CDR1 and CDR2: MNHNS, SASEGT. The clonotype comes from a human donor who received a COVID-19 vaccine. The sample consisted of CD4+ T cells from PBMCs cultured without peptide, taken before COVID-19 vaccination. The chain uses TRBV6-1 and TRBJ1-6; 7 positions agree with TRBD1. The CDR3 DNA reads TGTGCCAGCAGTGAGCTCCGGGACAGAGGTTCACCCCTCCACTTT. This codes for CASSELRDRGSPLHF.